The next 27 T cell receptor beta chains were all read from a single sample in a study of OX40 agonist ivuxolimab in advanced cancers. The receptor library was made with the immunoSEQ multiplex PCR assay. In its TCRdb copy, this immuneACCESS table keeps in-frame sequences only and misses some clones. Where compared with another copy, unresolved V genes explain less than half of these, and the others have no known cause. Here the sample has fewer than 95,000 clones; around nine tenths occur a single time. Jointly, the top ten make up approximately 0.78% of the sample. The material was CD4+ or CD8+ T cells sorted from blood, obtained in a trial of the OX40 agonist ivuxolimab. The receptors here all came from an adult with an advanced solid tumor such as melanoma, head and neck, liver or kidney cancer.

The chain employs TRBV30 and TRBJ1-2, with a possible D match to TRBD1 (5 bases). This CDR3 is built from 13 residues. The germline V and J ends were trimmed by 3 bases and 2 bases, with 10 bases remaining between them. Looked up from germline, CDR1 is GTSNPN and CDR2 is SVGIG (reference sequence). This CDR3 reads CAWSRGLNYGYTF. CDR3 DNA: TGTGCCTGGAGCCGGGGCTTGAACTATGGCTACACCTTC.

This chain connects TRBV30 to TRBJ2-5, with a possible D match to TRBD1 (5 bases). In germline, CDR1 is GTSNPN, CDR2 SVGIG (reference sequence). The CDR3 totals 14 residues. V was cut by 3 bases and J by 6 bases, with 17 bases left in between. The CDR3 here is CAWRDRAQGKTQYF. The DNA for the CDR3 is TGTGCCTGGAGGGACCGGGCCCAGGGAAAGACCCAGTACTTC.

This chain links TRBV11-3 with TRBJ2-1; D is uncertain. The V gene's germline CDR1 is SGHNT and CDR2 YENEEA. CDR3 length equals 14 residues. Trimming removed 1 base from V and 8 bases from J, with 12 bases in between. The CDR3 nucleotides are TGTGCCAGCAGCTTAGGTCGGATCGTCGATGAGCAGTTCTTC. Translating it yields CASSLGRIVDEQFF. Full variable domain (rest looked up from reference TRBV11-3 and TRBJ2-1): EAGVVQSPRYKIIEKKQPVAFWCNPISGHNTLYWYLQNLGQGPELLIRYENEEAVDDSQLPKDRFSAERLKGVDSTLKIQPAELGDSAVYLCASSLGRIVDEQFFGPGTRLTVL.

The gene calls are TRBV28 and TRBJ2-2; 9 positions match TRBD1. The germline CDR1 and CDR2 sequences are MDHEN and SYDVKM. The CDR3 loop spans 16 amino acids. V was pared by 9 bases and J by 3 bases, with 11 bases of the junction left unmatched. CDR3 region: CARNKRNRGHTGELFF. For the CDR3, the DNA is TGTGCCAGAAACAAGAGGAACAGGGGGCACACCGGGGAGCTGTTTTTT.

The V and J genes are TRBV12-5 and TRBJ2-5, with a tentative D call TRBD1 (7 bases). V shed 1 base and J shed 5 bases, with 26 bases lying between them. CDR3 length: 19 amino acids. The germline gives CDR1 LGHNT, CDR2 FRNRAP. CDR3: CASGLGSRAGQLQGETQYF. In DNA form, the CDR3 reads TGTGCTAGTGGTTTGGGGTCCCGGGCGGGACAGCTACAAGGGGAGACCCAGTACTTC.

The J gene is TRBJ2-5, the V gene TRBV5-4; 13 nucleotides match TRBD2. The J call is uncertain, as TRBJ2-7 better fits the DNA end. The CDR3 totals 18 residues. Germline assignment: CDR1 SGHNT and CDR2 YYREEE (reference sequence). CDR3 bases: TGTGCCAGCAGCCACTGGACTAGCGGGAGAAGCGCGCTCTACGAGCAGTACTTC. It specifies CASSHWTSGRSALYEQYF.

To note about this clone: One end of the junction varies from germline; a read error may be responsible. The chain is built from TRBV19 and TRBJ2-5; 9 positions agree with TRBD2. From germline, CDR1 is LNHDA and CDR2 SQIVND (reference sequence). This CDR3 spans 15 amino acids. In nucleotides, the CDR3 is TGTGCCAGTAGTCCGGGACTAGCAAACCAAGGGACCCAGTACTTC. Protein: CASSPGLANQGTQYF.

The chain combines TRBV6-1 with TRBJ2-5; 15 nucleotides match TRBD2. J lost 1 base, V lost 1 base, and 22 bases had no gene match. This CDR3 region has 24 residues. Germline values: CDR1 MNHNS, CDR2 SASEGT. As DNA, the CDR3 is TGTGCCAGCAGTGAAGGAATGGGACCGTTAAGGACTAGCGGGAGGGCCGGGCTCCAAGAGACCCAGTACTTC. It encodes CASSEGMGPLRTSGRAGLQETQYF.

This CDR3 reads CASIEGSRSRQQYF. The CDR3 nucleotides are TGTGCCAGCATTGAGGGGTCGAGATCTAGGCAGCAGTACTTC. The J gene is TRBJ2-7, the V gene TRBV9; either TRBD1 or TRBD2 may fit D (5 bases each). The CDR3 is 14 amino acids. The germline gives CDR1 SGDLS, CDR2 YYNGEE. V was cut by 6 bases and J by 8 bases, with 21 bases left in between.

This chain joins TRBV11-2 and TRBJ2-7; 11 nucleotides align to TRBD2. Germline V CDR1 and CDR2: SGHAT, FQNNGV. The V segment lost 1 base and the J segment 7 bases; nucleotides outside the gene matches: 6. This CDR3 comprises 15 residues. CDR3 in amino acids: CASSLAGLAGGEQYF. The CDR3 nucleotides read TGTGCCAGCAGCTTAGCTGGGCTAGCGGGAGGAGAGCAGTACTTC. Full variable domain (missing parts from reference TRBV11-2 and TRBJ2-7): EAGVAQSPRYKIIEKRQSVAFWCNPISGHATLYWYQQILGQGPKLLIQFQNNGVVDDSQLPKDRFSAERLKGVDSTLKIQPAKLEDSAVYLCASSLAGLAGGEQYFGPGTRLTVT.

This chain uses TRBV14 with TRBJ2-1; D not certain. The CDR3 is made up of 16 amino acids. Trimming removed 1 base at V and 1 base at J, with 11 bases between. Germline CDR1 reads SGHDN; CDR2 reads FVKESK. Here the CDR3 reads CASSQGGALSYNEQFF. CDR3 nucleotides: TGTGCCAGCAGCCAAGGTGGAGCACTGTCCTACAATGAGCAGTTCTTC.

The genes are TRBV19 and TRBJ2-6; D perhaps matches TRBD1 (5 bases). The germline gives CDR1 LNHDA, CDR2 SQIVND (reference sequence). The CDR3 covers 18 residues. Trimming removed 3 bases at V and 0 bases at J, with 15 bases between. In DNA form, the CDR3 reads TGTGCCAGTAGTATGATGGGGCGCGACGGCTCTGGGGCCAACGTCCTGACTTTC. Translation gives CASSMMGRDGSGANVLTF.

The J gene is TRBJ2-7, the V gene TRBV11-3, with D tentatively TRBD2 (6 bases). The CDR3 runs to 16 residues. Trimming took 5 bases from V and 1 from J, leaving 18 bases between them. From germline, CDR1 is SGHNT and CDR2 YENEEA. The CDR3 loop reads CASSPGRGLLSYEQYF. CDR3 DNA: TGTGCCAGCAGCCCGGGGCGGGGCCTCCTATCCTACGAGCAGTACTTC.

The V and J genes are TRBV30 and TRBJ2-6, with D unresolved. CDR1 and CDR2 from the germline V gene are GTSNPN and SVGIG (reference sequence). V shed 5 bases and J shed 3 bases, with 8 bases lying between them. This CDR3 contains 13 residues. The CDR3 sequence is CAWRSFGANVLTF. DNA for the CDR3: TGTGCCTGGCGGAGTTTTGGGGCCAACGTCCTGACTTTC.

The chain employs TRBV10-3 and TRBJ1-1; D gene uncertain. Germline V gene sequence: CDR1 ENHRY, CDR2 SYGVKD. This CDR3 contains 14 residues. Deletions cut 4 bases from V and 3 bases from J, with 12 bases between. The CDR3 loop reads CAISGGSRDTEAFF. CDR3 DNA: TGTGCCATCAGTGGTGGGAGCCGGGACACTGAAGCTTTCTTT.

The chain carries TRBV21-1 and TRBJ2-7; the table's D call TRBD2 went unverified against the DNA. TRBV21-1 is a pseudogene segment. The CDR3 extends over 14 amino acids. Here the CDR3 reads CASSPQREAYEQYF. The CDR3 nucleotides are TGTGCCAGCAGCCCCCAGCGGGAGGCCTACGAGCAGTACTTC.

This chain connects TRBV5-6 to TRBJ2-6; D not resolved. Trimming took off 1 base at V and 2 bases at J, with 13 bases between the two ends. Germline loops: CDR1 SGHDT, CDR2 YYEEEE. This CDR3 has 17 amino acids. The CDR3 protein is CASSLLDLPAGANVLTF. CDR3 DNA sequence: TGTGCCAGCAGCTTGTTGGACCTCCCAGCTGGGGCCAACGTCCTGACTTTC.

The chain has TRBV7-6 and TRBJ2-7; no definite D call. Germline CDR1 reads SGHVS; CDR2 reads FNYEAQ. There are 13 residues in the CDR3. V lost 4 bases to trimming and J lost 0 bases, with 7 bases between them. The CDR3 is CASSSSYSYEQYF. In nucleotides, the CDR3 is TGTGCCAGCAGCTCGTCTTACTCCTACGAGCAGTACTTC.

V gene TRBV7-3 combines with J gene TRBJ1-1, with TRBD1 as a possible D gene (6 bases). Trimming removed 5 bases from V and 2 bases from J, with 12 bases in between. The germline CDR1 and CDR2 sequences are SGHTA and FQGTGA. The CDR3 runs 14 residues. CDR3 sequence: CASSPDRYNTEAFF. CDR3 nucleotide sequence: TGTGCCAGCAGCCCAGACAGGTACAACACTGAAGCTTTCTTT.

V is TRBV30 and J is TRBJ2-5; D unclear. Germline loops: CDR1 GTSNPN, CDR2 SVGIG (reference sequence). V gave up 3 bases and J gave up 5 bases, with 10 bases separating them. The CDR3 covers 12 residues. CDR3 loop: CAWSPQLETQYF. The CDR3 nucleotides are TGTGCCTGGAGCCCCCAACTGGAGACCCAGTACTTC.

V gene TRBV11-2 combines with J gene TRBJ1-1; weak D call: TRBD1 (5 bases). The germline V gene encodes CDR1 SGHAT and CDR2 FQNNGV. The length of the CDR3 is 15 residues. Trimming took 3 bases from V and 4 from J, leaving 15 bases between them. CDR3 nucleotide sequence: TGTGCCAGCAGCTTTATAAGGGGACGGGCCACTGAAGCTTTCTTT. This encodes CASSFIRGRATEAFF. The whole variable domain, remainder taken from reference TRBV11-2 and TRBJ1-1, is EAGVAQSPRYKIIEKRQSVAFWCNPISGHATLYWYQQILGQGPKLLIQFQNNGVVDDSQLPKDRFSAERLKGVDSTLKIQPAKLEDSAVYLCASSFIRGRATEAFFGQGTRLTVV.

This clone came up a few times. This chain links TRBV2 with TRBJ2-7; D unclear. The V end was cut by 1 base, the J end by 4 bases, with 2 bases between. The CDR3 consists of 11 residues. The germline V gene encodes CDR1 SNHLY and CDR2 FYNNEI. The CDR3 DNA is TGTGCCAGCAGTGAAGGGTACGAGCAGTACTTC. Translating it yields CASSEGYEQYF.

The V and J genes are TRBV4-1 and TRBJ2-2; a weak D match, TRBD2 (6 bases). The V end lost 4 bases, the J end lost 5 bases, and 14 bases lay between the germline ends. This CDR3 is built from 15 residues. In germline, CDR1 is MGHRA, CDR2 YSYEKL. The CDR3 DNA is TGCGCCAGCAGCCGCACTAGCCCCACTACCGGGGAGCTGTTTTTT. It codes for CASSRTSPTTGELFF.

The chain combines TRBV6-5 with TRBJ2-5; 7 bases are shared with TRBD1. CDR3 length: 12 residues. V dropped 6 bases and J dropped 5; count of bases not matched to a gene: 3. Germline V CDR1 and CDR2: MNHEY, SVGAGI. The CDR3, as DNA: TGTGCCAGCAGGCGACAGGGTGAGACCCAGTACTTC. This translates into CASRRQGETQYF.

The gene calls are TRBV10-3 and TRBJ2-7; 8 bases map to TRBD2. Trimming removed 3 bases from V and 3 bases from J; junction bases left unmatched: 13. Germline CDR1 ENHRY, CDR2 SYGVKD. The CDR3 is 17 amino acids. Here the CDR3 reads CAISDLTSGSRDYEQYF. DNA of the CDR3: TGTGCCATCAGTGACCTTACAAGCGGGAGTAGGGACTACGAGCAGTACTTC.

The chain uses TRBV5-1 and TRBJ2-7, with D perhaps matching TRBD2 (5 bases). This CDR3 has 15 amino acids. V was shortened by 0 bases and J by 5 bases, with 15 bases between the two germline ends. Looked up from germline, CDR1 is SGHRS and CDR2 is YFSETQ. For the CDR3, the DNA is TGCGCCAGCAGCTTGGTTCTCTCCCCGGGGAACGAGCAGTACTTC. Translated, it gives CASSLVLSPGNEQYF.

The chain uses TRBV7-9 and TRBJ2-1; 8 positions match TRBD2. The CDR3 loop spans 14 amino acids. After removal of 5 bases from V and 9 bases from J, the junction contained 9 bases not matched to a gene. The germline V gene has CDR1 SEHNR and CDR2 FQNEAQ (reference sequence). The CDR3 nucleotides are TGTGCCAGCAGCAGGGGACTAGGGGGGAGTGAGCAGTTCTTC. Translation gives CASSRGLGGSEQFF. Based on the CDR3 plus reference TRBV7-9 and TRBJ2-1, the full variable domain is DTGVSQNPRHKITKRGQNVTFRCDPISEHNRLYWYRQTLGQGPEFLTYFQNEAQLEKSRLLSDRFSAERPKGSFSTLEIQRTEQGDSAMYLCASSRGLGGSEQFFGPGTRLTVL.